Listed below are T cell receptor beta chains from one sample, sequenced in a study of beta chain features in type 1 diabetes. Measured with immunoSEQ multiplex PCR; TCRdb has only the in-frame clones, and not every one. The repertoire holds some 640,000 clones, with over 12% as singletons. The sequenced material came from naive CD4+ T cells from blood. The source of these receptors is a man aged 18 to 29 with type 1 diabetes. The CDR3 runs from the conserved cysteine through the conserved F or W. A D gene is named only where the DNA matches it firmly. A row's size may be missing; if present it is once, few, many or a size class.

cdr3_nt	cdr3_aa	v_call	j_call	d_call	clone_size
TGCGCCAGCAGCTCGGTAATGTATGAGCAGTTCTTC	CASSSVMYEQFF	TRBV5-1	TRBJ2-1	NA	few
TGCAGTGCTGTAAAGGGCACTGAAGCTTTCTTT	CSAVKGTEAFF	TRBV20-1	TRBJ1-1	NA	few
TGTGCCAGCAGCCTAGGGGCGGGAGAGACCCAGTACTTC	CASSLGAGETQYF	TRBV7-3	TRBJ2-5	NA	NA
TGTGCCAGCAGCCCGACAGGATACACAGATACGCAGTATTTT	CASSPTGYTDTQYF	TRBV6-6	TRBJ2-3	NA	NA
TGCGCCAGCAGGGACGGTCCGAACTACGAGCAGTACTTC	CASRDGPNYEQYF	TRBV10-1	TRBJ2-7	NA	NA
TGTGCCAGCAGTTGGCGGGGTAATTCGATGAACACTGAAGCTTTCTTT	CASSWRGNSMNTEAFF	TRBV6-5	TRBJ1-1	NA	NA
TGTGCCAGCTCACCGGGACAGGGGAGCTACGAGCAGTACTTC	CASSPGQGSYEQYF	TRBV18	TRBJ2-7	TRBD1	NA
TGTGCCAGCAGCTTAGACGGGGGCAGCGTTTTTAGCAATCAGCCCCAGCATTTT	CASSLDGGSVFSNQPQHF	TRBV7-2	TRBJ1-5	NA	NA
TGTGCCAGCAGCTTAAAGGGTGTGTTTACAGATACGCAGTATTTT	CASSLKGVFTDTQYF	TRBV7-2	TRBJ2-3	NA	few
TGCAGTGCACCAGGAGGAAACACCATATATTTT	CSAPGGNTIYF	TRBV20-1	TRBJ1-3	NA	few
TGCGCCAGCAGCTACGGGACTACCGGGGGAGAGCAGTTCTTC	CASSYGTTGGEQFF	TRBV5-1	TRBJ2-1	TRBD2	NA
TGTGCCAGCAGCGTAGGATCCCCCGGGGAGCTGTTTTTT	CASSVGSPGELFF	TRBV9	TRBJ2-2	NA	NA
TGTGCCAGCTCCCGTCAAGAGACCCAGTACTTC	CASSRQETQYF	TRBV18	TRBJ2-5	NA	few
TGCAGCGCGATGGACGCGCGACTTAATGAAAAACTGTTTTTT	CSAMDARLNEKLFF	TRBV29-1	TRBJ1-4	NA	few
TGTGCCAGCAGTGGGATGACAGGGGAGTTCTTC	CASSGMTGEFF	TRBV6-4	TRBJ2-1	TRBD1	few
TGTGCCAGCAGCTCCACTGGGGGTGTTGAAGCTTTCTTT	CASSSTGGVEAFF	TRBV7-9	TRBJ1-1	NA	few
TGTGCCAGCAGGGACGGCTACAATGAGCAGTTCTTC	CASRDGYNEQFF	TRBV7-9	TRBJ2-1	NA	few
TGTGCCAGCTCACCACCCAGGGGAGGAGAAAAACTGTTTTTT	CASSPPRGGEKLFF	TRBV18	TRBJ1-4	NA	NA
TGTGCCAGCACCCTTCAACTCCGGGGGGGCAAAATCCACGAGCAGTACTTC	CASTLQLRGGKIHEQYF	TRBV27	TRBJ2-7	TRBD2	NA
TGTGCCTGGAGTGTTGGTAGGGATGAGCAGTTCTTC	CAWSVGRDEQFF	TRBV30	TRBJ2-1	NA	NA
TGTGCCTGGGGCGACCGGGGAGATACAAACACCTTC	CAWGDRGDTNTF	TRBV30	TRBJ1-2	NA	NA
TGTGCCAGCAGCGCCAGGGAGACCCTTTCTGGCTACACCTTC	CASSARETLSGYTF	TRBV7-2	TRBJ1-2	NA	NA
TGTGCCATCAGTCCGGACAGGGAGGGAAACGAGCAGTACTTC	CAISPDREGNEQYF	TRBV10-3	TRBJ2-7	NA	few
TGTGCCACCTGCGGGACTCAGAACACTGAAGCTTTCTTT	CATCGTQNTEAFF	TRBV2	TRBJ1-1	NA	NA
TGTGCCAGCAGTTACGTATATGGTTCGGACACTGAAGCTTTCTTT	CASSYVYGSDTEAFF	TRBV6-5	TRBJ1-1	NA	NA
TGTGCCAGCAGAGAACTAGCAAGTCTTCCCGAGCAGTACTTC	CASRELASLPEQYF	TRBV2	TRBJ2-7	NA	NA
TGCAGCGCCGACACAGGGGGCGCGGGACGGCAGTACTTC	CSADTGGAGRQYF	TRBV29-1	TRBJ2-7	TRBD1	few
TGTGCCAGCAGCCTGGGACCGAACAATGAGCAGTTCTTC	CASSLGPNNEQFF	TRBV7-3	TRBJ2-1	NA	NA
TGTGCCAGCAGCTCGACTGAGGTGGCTTTCGATGAGCAGTTCTTC	CASSSTEVAFDEQFF	TRBV7-9	TRBJ2-1	NA	few
TGTGCCAGCAGTGACAGAGTAGGGGAGCAGTACTTC	CASSDRVGEQYF	TRBV6-4	TRBJ2-7	NA	once
TGTGCCAGCAGTGAGAGCAGGCAGTACTTC	CASSESRQYF	TRBV2	TRBJ2-7	NA	NA
TGTGCCAGTAAGCCCTACAGGGGCAAAAACATTCAGTACTTC	CASKPYRGKNIQYF	TRBV19	TRBJ2-4	TRBD1	few
TGTGCCAGCAGCTTAGGGGCGGGAAAAGAGACCCAGTACTTC	CASSLGAGKETQYF	TRBV7-2	TRBJ2-5	NA	few
TGTGCCAGCAGCTTAGGGCACCGCTATGGCTACACCTTC	CASSLGHRYGYTF	TRBV7-2	TRBJ1-2	NA	few
TGTGCCAGCTCACCGTTTTTACCGAATACAAACAATGAGCAGTTCTTC	CASSPFLPNTNNEQFF	TRBV18	TRBJ2-1	NA	NA
TGCGCCAGCTTCCCCGCGGGTCTGGGGGCCCCCGGGGGCTACACCTTC	CASFPAGLGAPGGYTF	TRBV4-1	TRBJ1-2	NA	NA
TGCGCCAGCAGCTTGGAGAGTAACTATGGCTACACCTTC	CASSLESNYGYTF	TRBV5-1	TRBJ1-2	NA	NA
TGTGCCAGCAGTGTGACTAGCTGGGGAGGAGATACGCAGTATTTT	CASSVTSWGGDTQYF	TRBV2	TRBJ2-3	TRBD2	NA
TGTGCCAGCAGCCCTGGAGACAGGGACGGTTCACCCCTCCACTTT	CASSPGDRDGSPLHF	TRBV5-4	TRBJ1-6	TRBD1	NA
TGTGCCAGCAGTTTAAGGCTCGGCTATGGCTACACCTTC	CASSLRLGYGYTF	TRBV28	TRBJ1-2	NA	NA
TGTGCCAGCAGAATGGACAGGGGCTATAATTCACCCCTCCACTTT	CASRMDRGYNSPLHF	TRBV6-5	TRBJ1-6	TRBD1	few
TGCAGCGTTGGAGACGACAGGGTCTATGGCTACACCTTC	CSVGDDRVYGYTF	TRBV29-1	TRBJ1-2	TRBD1	NA
TGTGCCAGCAGCAAAGAGACCCAGTACTTC	CASSKETQYF	TRBV21-1	TRBJ2-5	NA	NA
TGTGCCAGCAGTGACCGCACAAACACCGGGGAGCTGTTTTTT	CASSDRTNTGELFF	TRBV25-1	TRBJ2-2	NA	NA
TGTGCCAGCAGCTCTATCTCGGACAGGGATGGCTACACCTTC	CASSSISDRDGYTF	TRBV7-2	TRBJ1-2	TRBD1	few
TGTGCCAGCAGCGTAAGCAGGAACACTGAAGCTTTCTTT	CASSVSRNTEAFF	TRBV7-2	TRBJ1-1	NA	few
TGTGCCAGCACCCGGACAGGGGGTACTGAAGCTTTCTTT	CASTRTGGTEAFF	TRBV6-5	TRBJ1-1	TRBD1	NA
TGTGCCAGCAGTTCTCAGAATTCACCCCTCCACTTT	CASSSQNSPLHF	TRBV28	TRBJ1-6	NA	few
TGTGCCAGCAGCCCCCGGGAGGGGGGCAGGTACACTGAAGCTTTCTTT	CASSPREGGRYTEAFF	TRBV16	TRBJ1-1	NA	NA
TGTGCCAGCAGCCAATCCTCGCCCGGGAACACCGGGGAGCTGTTTTTT	CASSQSSPGNTGELFF	TRBV14	TRBJ2-2	NA	few
TGTGCCAGCAGTTACTCGAGTTACTACTATGGCTACACCTTC	CASSYSSYYYGYTF	TRBV6-6	TRBJ1-2	NA	NA
TGTGCCAGCAGTGACGGGGCCCGGGATACGCAGTATTTT	CASSDGARDTQYF	TRBV25-1	TRBJ2-3	NA	few
TGCGCCAGCACCGGATCCTACGAGCAGTACTTC	CASTGSYEQYF	TRBV5-1	TRBJ2-7	NA	few